Given below is one T cell receptor (beta chain) in context. This sample is part of a study of blood T cell repertoires in COVID-19. Looking at the study overall: COVID-19 samples collected from the United States, Italy and Spain covered acute and convalescent phases.

Per the study methods: It was from reference gene primer amplification that nucleated cell counts were estimated. Assay: immunoSEQ multiplex PCR; the TCRdb copy retains only in-frame clones and omits some. V and J calls and clone size follow that table, whereas D and trimming were derived from the DNA. The table records about 84,000 clones, approximately 83% of them present only once. Germline V CDR1 and CDR2: SGDLS, YYNGEE. J gave up 10 bases and V 3 bases, and 9 bases lay outside the gene matches. CDR3 length equals 14 residues. This receptor was identified in a woman older than 75 with acute or convalescent COVID-19. The genes are TRBV9 and TRBJ1-4; 7 bases map to TRBD1. Material: peripheral blood. The CDR3 loop reads CASSAGGQGGKLFF. CDR3 in DNA: TGTGCCAGCAGCGCAGGGGGGCAGGGAGGAAAACTGTTTTTT.